This T cell receptor beta chain came from a study of metastatic and nonmetastatic thyroid tumors. Thyroid surgery took place with no prior treatment in any patient. The CDR3 extends over 14 amino acids. With 6 bases removed from V and 1 base from J, the gap between germline ends came to 13 bases. TCRdb re-called the PCR reads via MiXCR. This sample has tens of thousands of clones, with about 16% found just once. In its sample, this clone was seen many times. The V call is TRBV12-3 or TRBV12-4, the J call TRBJ2-7; D gene ambiguous. The receptor's source is a male donor with papillary thyroid cancer or a benign thyroid nodule (not recorded which). Some clones in this sample may be carry-over from other donors' samples. The specimen sequenced was blood. The CDR3 protein is CASSPDPRSYEQYF. The CDR3 nucleotides are TGTGCCAGCAGCCCGGACCCCCGGTCCTACGAGCAGTACTTC.